The 21 T cell receptor beta chains in this list originate from one sample, sequenced in a study of T cells of healthy individuals. One entry per CDR3 protein results from TCRdb running MiXCR on the 5' RACE reads. The sample shows 55,000 to 65,000 distinct CDR3 sequences, 16% of them seen only once. Every receptor here comes from a human donor in good health.

The genes are TRBV27 and TRBJ2-7; D unresolved. The CDR3 is made up of 13 amino acids. Germline assignment: CDR1 MNHEY and CDR2 SMNVEV (reference sequence). The V gene lost 3 bases and the J gene lost 5 bases, with 11 bases spanning the gap. The CDR3 DNA follows: TGTGCCAGCAGTTTTTCGACGGTCAACGAGCAGTACTTC. Its translation: CASSFSTVNEQYF.

This chain joins TRBV10-3 and TRBJ1-3; TRBD1 is a possible D gene (5 bases). V lost 11 bases and J 2 bases, leaving 13 bases between the germline ends. Germline-derived CDR1 and CDR2 are ENHRY and SYGVKD. The CDR3 is 13 residues long. The CDR3 loop reads CAGLDRAGNTIYF. In nucleotides, the CDR3 is TGTGCCGGCCTAGACAGAGCTGGAAACACCATATATTTT.

In this sample, this clonotype turned up many times. The CDR3 DNA follows: TGCAGTGCTTTTGGGGGTCCCCTCGGGGGCTACACCTTC. This sequence encodes CSAFGGPLGGYTF. V and J are TRBV20-1 and TRBJ1-2; tentatively, D is TRBD1 (5 bases). V was clipped by 5 bases and J by 8 bases, with 18 bases between them. Germline values: CDR1 DFQATT, CDR2 SNEGSKA (reference sequence). CDR3 length: 13 amino acids.

This clonotype was seen a handful of times. The chain uses TRBV2 and TRBJ1-5; 12 positions match TRBD1. With V trimmed by 7 bases and J by 1 base, 5 bases remained unmatched. Germline CDR1 is SNHLY and CDR2 is FYNNEI. The CDR3 covers 16 residues. Here the CDR3 DNA reads TGTGCCAGCACCTTAGGGACAGGGGGCAGCAATCAGCCCCAGCATTTT. This sequence encodes CASTLGTGGSNQPQHF.

This clonotype has more than one count but fewer than ten. The chain has TRBV7-8 and TRBJ2-5; 8 nucleotides line up with TRBD1. CDR3 length equals 17 residues. The germline gives CDR1 SGHVS, CDR2 FQNEAQ. The junction had 13 bases not matched to a gene; V was cut back by 5 bases and J by 2 bases. CDR3 region: CASSPIRAGTGQETQYF. In DNA, the CDR3 is TGTGCCAGCAGCCCCATCCGTGCCGGGACAGGACAAGAGACCCAGTACTTC. The full variable domain, its missing parts supplied by reference TRBV7-8 and TRBJ2-5, is GAGVSQSPRYKVAKRGQDVALRCDPISGHVSLFWYQQALGQGPEFLTYFQNEAQLDKSGLPSDRFFAERPEGSVSTLKIQRTQQEDSAVYLCASSPIRAGTGQETQYFGPGTRLLVL.

This clonotype was seen at least ten times. The chain employs TRBV4-1 and TRBJ1-6; 8 bases are a match to TRBD1. The CDR3 length is 15 residues. Germline values: CDR1 MGHRA, CDR2 YSYEKL. The trim removed 2 bases at V and 8 bases at J, leaving 5 bases unmatched. CDR3 coding DNA: TGCGCCAGCAGCCAACCTGACAGGGGACATTCACCCCTCCACTTT. Translated: CASSQPDRGHSPLHF.

This clonotype was counted between two and nine times. The rearrangement joins TRBV7-2 to TRBJ2-2, with D perhaps given as TRBD1 or TRBD2 (5 bases each). The CDR3 has 15 residues. V was clipped by 4 bases and J by 7 bases, with 16 bases between them. Looked up from germline, CDR1 is SGHTA and CDR2 is FQGNSA. The CDR3 spells CASSYQPGRGGELFF. The DNA of the CDR3 is TGTGCCAGCAGCTACCAGCCGGGACGCGGCGGGGAGCTGTTTTTT. Filled out from reference TRBV7-2 and TRBJ2-2, the complete variable domain reads GAGVSQSPSNKVTEKGKDVELRCDPISGHTALYWYRQSLGQGLEFLIYFQGNSAPDKSGLPSDRFSAERTGGSVSTLTIQRTQQEDSAVYLCASSYQPGRGGELFFGEGSRLTVL.

The CDR3 DNA reads as TGTGCCAGCAGGAGCGGCCCCGGAATCAATCAGCCCCAGCATTTT. Its protein product is CASRSGPGINQPQHF. The V call is TRBV28, the J call TRBJ1-5; D gene uncertain. The CDR3 totals 15 residues. The germline gives CDR1 MDHEN, CDR2 SYDVKM. Trimming took off 6 bases at V and 3 bases at J, with 15 bases between the two ends. The complete variable domain, with remaining parts taken from reference TRBV28 and TRBJ1-5, reads DVKVTQSSRYLVKRTGEKVFLECVQDMDHENMFWYRQDPGLGLRLIYFSYDVKMKEKGDIPEGYSVSREKKERFSLILESASTNQTSMYLCASRSGPGINQPQHFGDGTRLSIL.

Note on this clonotype: A clone one base away is much larger, so this may be a read error. The J gene is TRBJ2-3, the V gene TRBV7-2; TRBD2 matches 16 bases. The CDR3 sequence is 19 residues long. Per the germline V gene, CDR1 is SGHTA and CDR2 is FQGNSA. Germline trimming cut 1 base from V and 3 bases from J; bases unmatched to any gene: 7. DNA for the CDR3: TGTGCCAGCAGCTTAGGTTCCGGGACTAGCGGGGGGGAAACAGATACGCAGTATTTT. As protein: CASSLGSGTSGGETDTQYF.

This chain joins TRBV27 and TRBJ1-4; a possible D gene is TRBD1 (5 bases). The length of the CDR3 is 13 residues. CDR1 is MNHEY, CDR2 SMNVEV, per germline (reference sequence). The V and J ends lost 2 bases and 8 bases respectively, with 9 bases between them. CDR3 bases: TGTGCCAGCAGTTTAATTTGGGGGGAAAAACTGTTTTTT. This codes for CASSLIWGEKLFF.

The rearrangement uses TRBV7-9 and TRBJ2-4, with D possibly TRBD1 on 5 matching bases. CDR3 length: 14 residues. Trimming shortened V by 3 bases and J by 3 bases, and 9 bases separated the two germline ends. The germline V gene has CDR1 SEHNR and CDR2 FQNEAQ (reference sequence). The chain's CDR3 is CASSFSGNKNIQYF. In DNA, the CDR3 is TGTGCCAGCAGCTTCTCAGGGAACAAAAACATTCAGTACTTC.

The chain uses TRBV7-2 and TRBJ2-1, with D perhaps matching TRBD1 (6 bases). CDR3 size: 15 residues. CDR1 and CDR2 (germline): SGHTA, FQGNSA. V was trimmed by 5 bases and J by 4 bases, leaving 15 bases between them. The CDR3 is CASSRQVHSYNEQFF. The CDR3 coding sequence is TGTGCCAGCAGCCGACAGGTTCATTCTTACAATGAGCAGTTCTTC.

This clonotype was detected ten times or more. This sequence joins TRBV10-3 and TRBJ1-1; maybe TRBD1 (6 bases). The CDR3 consists of 12 residues. The V and J ends lost 11 bases and 5 bases respectively, with 15 bases between them. In germline, CDR1 is ENHRY, CDR2 SYGVKD. CDR3 loop: CAVQGRDTEAFF. CDR3 nucleotide sequence: TGTGCCGTCCAGGGGAGGGATACTGAAGCTTTCTTT.

In this sample, this clonotype turned up once. V usage is TRBV5-4 and J usage is TRBJ2-1, with TRBD2 matching over 8 bases. Trimming removed 0 bases from V and 5 bases from J; junction bases left unmatched: 10. CDR3 length: 17 amino acids. Germline CDR1 is SGHNT and CDR2 is YYREEE (reference sequence). CDR3 residues: CASSLAFRGGADNEQFF. The CDR3 nucleotides are TGTGCCAGCAGCTTGGCCTTCCGGGGGGGGGCCGACAATGAGCAGTTCTTC.

This clonotype turned up a few times. V is TRBV12-3 or TRBV12-4 and J is TRBJ2-3; D remains ambiguous. The CDR3 extends over 13 amino acids. With 7 bases removed from V and 2 bases from J, the gap between germline ends came to 10 bases. The DNA for the CDR3 is TGTGCCAGCACCCCGGCCTTCACAGATACGCAGTATTTT. Translation: CASTPAFTDTQYF.

This chain uses TRBV6-6 with TRBJ1-5; D perhaps matches TRBD1 (6 bases). V was pared by 5 bases and J by 9 bases, with 17 bases between. The CDR3 length is 14 residues. Germline-derived CDR1 and CDR2 are MNHNY and SVGAGI (reference sequence). The CDR3 region is CASSEGPGVRPQHF. In nucleotides, the CDR3 is TGTGCCAGCAGTGAAGGGCCAGGGGTTAGGCCCCAGCATTTT.

The rearrangement joins TRBV4-1 to TRBJ1-1; D is perhaps TRBD1 (6 bases). This CDR3 has 20 amino acids. V lost 3 bases to trimming and J lost 1 base, with 27 bases between them. Germline lookup yields CDR1 MGHRA and CDR2 YSYEKL. The CDR3 loop is CASSQLQGWGRGGRNTEAFF. For the CDR3, the DNA is TGCGCCAGCAGCCAGCTACAGGGTTGGGGGCGGGGCGGGAGGAACACTGAAGCTTTCTTT.

This clonotype was observed many times. The chain couples TRBV4-1 to TRBJ2-7; 10 positions match TRBD2. With V trimmed by 1 base and J by 7 bases, 7 bases remained unmatched. The CDR3 spans 15 residues. Germline loops: CDR1 MGHRA, CDR2 YSYEKL. The CDR3 sequence: CASSQGGLAGVEQYF. Here the CDR3 DNA reads TGCGCCAGCAGCCAAGGGGGGCTAGCGGGAGTTGAGCAGTACTTC.

This clonotype has at least ten counts. This chain links TRBV7-2 with TRBJ2-5; TRBD1 is a possible D gene (6 bases). V gave up 7 bases and J gave up 5 bases, with 8 bases separating them. Germline V gene data show CDR1 as SGHTA and CDR2 as FQGNSA. The CDR3 totals 11 residues. The CDR3 region is CASTQGETQYF. The CDR3 nucleotides read TGTGCCAGCACCCAGGGGGAGACCCAGTACTTC.

The rearrangement links TRBV28 to TRBJ2-1; 9 bases are shared with TRBD1. V lost 6 bases, J lost 7 bases, and 7 bases stayed unmatched. Germline-derived CDR1 and CDR2 are MDHEN and SYDVKM. The CDR3 is 14 residues long. CDR3 DNA: TGTGCCAGCAGGATCCGGGACAGGGTGAATGAGCAGTTCTTC. Translated: CASRIRDRVNEQFF.

This clonotype was picked up many times. The chain links TRBV20-1 to TRBJ1-5, with D perhaps TRBD1 (5 bases). The germline V gene has CDR1 DFQATT and CDR2 SNEGSKA (reference sequence). Trimming pared 2 bases from V and 3 bases from J, leaving 8 bases between. The CDR3 extends over 13 amino acids. Here the CDR3 DNA reads TGCAGTGCTAGAAGGGACGTCAATCAGCCCCAGCATTTT. Its translation: CSARRDVNQPQHF.